These 9 T cell receptor beta chains originate from one sample sequenced in a study of technical replicates of blood from several donors. Sequenced by immunoSEQ multiplex PCR; TCRdb stores in-frame clones only, minus some. The sample shows approximately 75,000 clones, nearly 98% of them seen only once. The specimen sequenced was T cells isolated from PBMCs. The source is a human donor in good health.

This clone was picked up one time. This chain links TRBV5-6 with TRBJ1-1, with 8 bases identical to TRBD1. V lost 5 bases, J lost 6 bases, and 18 bases stayed unmatched. Looked up from germline, CDR1 is SGHDT and CDR2 is YYEEEE. The CDR3 has 17 residues. The CDR3 reads CASSRTGWGGQGSEAFF. The CDR3 nucleotides are TGTGCCAGCAGTCGGACAGGCTGGGGAGGACAGGGCTCTGAAGCTTTCTTT.

This chain joins TRBV5-4 and TRBJ2-7, with TRBD1 identical over 10 bases. Unmatched junction bases numbered 4, after V lost 5 bases and J lost 2 bases. CDR1 SGHNT and CDR2 YYREEE come from the germline V gene (reference sequence). This CDR3 comprises 14 residues. The CDR3 spells CASRSGQGAYEQYF. The CDR3 DNA follows: TGTGCCAGCAGGTCCGGACAGGGGGCCTACGAGCAGTACTTC.

This clone has just one count. V usage is TRBV4-1 and J usage is TRBJ2-1, with TRBD1 as a possible D gene (6 bases). Trimming cost V 5 bases and J 3 bases, with 20 bases left between them. This CDR3 has 17 residues. Looked up from germline, CDR1 is MGHRA and CDR2 is YSYEKL. CDR3 nucleotide sequence: TGCGCCAGCAGCGTCACAGGGTCAGGGAAGAACTACAATGAGCAGTTCTTC. Its protein product is CASSVTGSGKNYNEQFF.

This chain joins TRBV27 and TRBJ2-3, with 9 bases lining up with TRBD1. V dropped 3 bases and J dropped 2; count of bases not matched to a gene: 9. The CDR3 spans 17 residues. Germline V gene data show CDR1 as MNHEY and CDR2 as SMNVEV (reference sequence). This chain's CDR3 is CASSFTGGSLFTDTQYF. In nucleotides, the CDR3 is TGTGCCAGCAGTTTTACAGGGGGCTCGCTATTCACAGATACGCAGTATTTT.

The CDR3: CASSLVAGSQPQHF. The CDR3 nucleotides read TGTGCCAGCAGCTTAGTGGCAGGGTCCCAGCCCCAGCATTTT. The V and J genes are TRBV7-2 and TRBJ1-5; the D gene is possibly TRBD1 (5 bases). Germline lookup yields CDR1 SGHTA and CDR2 FQGNSA. This CDR3 is built from 14 residues. V lost 1 base, J lost 7 bases, and 11 bases lay in between.

The gene calls are TRBV7-9 and TRBJ1-1, with TRBD1 identical over 8 bases. With V trimmed by 5 bases and J by 5 bases, 7 bases remained unmatched. The length of the CDR3 is 14 residues. Germline values: CDR1 SEHNR, CDR2 FQNEAQ (reference sequence). In DNA form, the CDR3 reads TGTGCCAGCAGCCCCCGACAGGGGTTTACTGAAGCTTTCTTT. Translated, it gives CASSPRQGFTEAFF.

The rearrangement links TRBV7-9 to TRBJ2-1, with 16 bases identical to TRBD2. Germline CDR1 and CDR2: SEHNR and FQNEAQ (reference sequence). There are 17 residues in the CDR3. Unmatched junction bases numbered 7, after V lost 11 bases and J lost 0 bases. Here the CDR3 DNA reads TGTGCCGGAGGGACTAGCGGGGGGGCTCCCTCCTACAATGAGCAGTTCTTC. This gives the protein CAGGTSGGAPSYNEQFF.

The genes are TRBV5-1 and TRBJ2-5; perhaps TRBD2 as D (5 bases). The germline V and J ends were trimmed by 0 bases and 6 bases, with 15 bases remaining between them. Germline CDR1 reads SGHRS; CDR2 reads YFSETQ. CDR3 length equals 15 residues. CDR3 nucleotides: TGCGCCAGCAGCTTGGCTGCGGGTAACATACAGACCCAGTACTTC. Protein product: CASSLAAGNIQTQYF.

The genes are TRBV4-1 and TRBJ1-2, with 8 bases that match TRBD1. This CDR3 is 16 amino acids long. The V and J ends lost 0 bases and 3 bases, in that order; junction bases with no gene match: 6. Looked up from germline, CDR1 is MGHRA and CDR2 is YSYEKL. The CDR3 reads CASSQDPGGAYYGYTF. Written as DNA, the CDR3 is TGCGCCAGCAGCCAAGATCCAGGGGGCGCTTACTATGGCTACACCTTC.